This T cell receptor (beta chain) was sequenced during a study of PD-1 blockade in classical Hodgkin lymphoma. Assay used: immunoSEQ multiplex PCR; TCRdb lists only in-frame clones, some missing. The sample shows approximately 14,000 clones, 70% to 90% of them seen only once. The V end was cut by 0 bases, the J end by 2 bases, with 8 bases between. CDR1 is MNHEY and CDR2 is SVGAGI in the germline V gene. CDR3 size: 15 residues. Relapse after autologous stem cell transplantation occurred in every patient, and brentuximab vedotin exposure varied. Classification of best responses gave complete response, partial response or progressive disease.

Sequenced here: peripheral blood mononuclear cells (PBMCs), sampled at baseline. The sequence was obtained from a human donor with classical Hodgkin lymphoma. The chain carries TRBV6-5 and TRBJ1-5, with TRBD1 as a possible D gene (6 bases). The CDR3: CASSYSNRGNQPQHF. The DNA for the CDR3 is TGTGCCAGCAGTTACTCTAACAGGGGCAATCAGCCCCAGCATTTT.